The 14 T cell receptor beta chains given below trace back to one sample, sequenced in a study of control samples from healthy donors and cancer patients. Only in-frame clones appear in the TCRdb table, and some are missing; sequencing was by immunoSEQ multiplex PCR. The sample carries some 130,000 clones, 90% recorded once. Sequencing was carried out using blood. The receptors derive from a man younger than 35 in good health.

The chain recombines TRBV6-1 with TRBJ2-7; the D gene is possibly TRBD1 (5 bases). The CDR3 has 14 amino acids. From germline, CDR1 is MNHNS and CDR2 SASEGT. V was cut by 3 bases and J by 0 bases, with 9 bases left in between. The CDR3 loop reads CASSDVGLSYEQYF. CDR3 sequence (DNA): TGTGCCAGCAGTGATGTGGGGCTCTCCTACGAGCAGTACTTC.

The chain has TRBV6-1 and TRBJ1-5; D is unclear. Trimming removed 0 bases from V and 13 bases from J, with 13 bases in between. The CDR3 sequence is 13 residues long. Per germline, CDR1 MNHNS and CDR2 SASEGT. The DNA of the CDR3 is TGTGCCAGCAGTGAAGCTAGGAGAGGACGGCAGCATTTT. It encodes CASSEARRGRQHF.

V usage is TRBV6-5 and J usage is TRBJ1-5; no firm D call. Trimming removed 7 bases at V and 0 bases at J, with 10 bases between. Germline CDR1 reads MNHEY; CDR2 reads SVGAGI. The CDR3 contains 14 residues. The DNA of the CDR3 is TGTGCCAGCAATGCACACGTTAGCAATCAGCCCCAGCATTTT. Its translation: CASNAHVSNQPQHF.

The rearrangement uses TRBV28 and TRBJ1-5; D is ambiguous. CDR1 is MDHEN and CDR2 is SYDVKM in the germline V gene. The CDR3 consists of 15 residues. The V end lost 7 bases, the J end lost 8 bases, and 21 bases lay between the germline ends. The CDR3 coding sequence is TGTGCCAGCACCCCTTCGGGATTGAGGGCCAAGCCCCAGCATTTT. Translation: CASTPSGLRAKPQHF.

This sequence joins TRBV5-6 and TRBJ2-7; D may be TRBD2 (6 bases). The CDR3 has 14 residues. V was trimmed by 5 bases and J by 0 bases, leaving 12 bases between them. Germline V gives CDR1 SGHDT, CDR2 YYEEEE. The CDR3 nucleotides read TGTGCCAGCAGGGTTGGGGGAGGCTCCTACGAGCAGTACTTC. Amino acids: CASRVGGGSYEQYF.

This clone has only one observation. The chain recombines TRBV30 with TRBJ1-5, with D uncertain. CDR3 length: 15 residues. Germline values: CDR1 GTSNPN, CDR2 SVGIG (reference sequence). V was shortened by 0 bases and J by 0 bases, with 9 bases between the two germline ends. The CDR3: CAWSVGFNSNQPQHF. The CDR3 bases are TGTGCCTGGAGTGTCGGTTTTAATAGCAATCAGCCCCAGCATTTT.

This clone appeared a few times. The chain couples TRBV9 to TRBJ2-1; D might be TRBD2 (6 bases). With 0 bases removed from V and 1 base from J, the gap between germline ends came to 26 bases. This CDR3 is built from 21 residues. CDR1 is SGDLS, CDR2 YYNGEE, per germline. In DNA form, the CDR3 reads TGTGCCAGCAGCGTAGGGCATAAGCGGGCAGGCCCGTTTGGTTCCTACAATGAGCAGTTCTTC. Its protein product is CASSVGHKRAGPFGSYNEQFF.

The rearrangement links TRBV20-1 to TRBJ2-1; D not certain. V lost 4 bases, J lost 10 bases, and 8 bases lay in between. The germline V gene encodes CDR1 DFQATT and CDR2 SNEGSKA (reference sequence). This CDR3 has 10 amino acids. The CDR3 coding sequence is TGCAGTGCTACCCATACCGAGCAGTTCTTC. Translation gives CSATHTEQFF.

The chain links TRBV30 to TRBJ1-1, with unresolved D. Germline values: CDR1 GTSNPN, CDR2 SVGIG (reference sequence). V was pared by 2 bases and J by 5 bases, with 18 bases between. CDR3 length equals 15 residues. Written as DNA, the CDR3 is TGTGCCTGGAGTAGGAATTCCGGATTCGAGACTGAAGCTTTCTTT. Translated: CAWSRNSGFETEAFF. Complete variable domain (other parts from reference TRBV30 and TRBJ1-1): SQTIHQWPATLVQPVGSPLSLECTVEGTSNPNLYWYRQAAGRGLQLLFYSVGIGQISSEVPQNLSASRPQDRQFILSSKKLLLSDSGFYLCAWSRNSGFETEAFFGQGTRLTVV.

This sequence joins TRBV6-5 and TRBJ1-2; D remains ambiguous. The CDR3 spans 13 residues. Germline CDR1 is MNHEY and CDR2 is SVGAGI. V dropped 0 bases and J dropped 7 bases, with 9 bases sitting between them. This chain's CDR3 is CASSYSRSFGYTF. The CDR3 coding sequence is TGTGCCAGCAGTTACTCGAGGAGCTTTGGCTACACCTTC.

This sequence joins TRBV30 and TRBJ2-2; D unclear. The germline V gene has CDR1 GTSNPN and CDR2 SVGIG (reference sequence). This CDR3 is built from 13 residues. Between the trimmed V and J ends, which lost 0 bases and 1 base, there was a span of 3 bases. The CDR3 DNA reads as TGTGCCTGGAGTGTACAGAACACCGGGGAGCTGTTTTTT. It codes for CAWSVQNTGELFF.

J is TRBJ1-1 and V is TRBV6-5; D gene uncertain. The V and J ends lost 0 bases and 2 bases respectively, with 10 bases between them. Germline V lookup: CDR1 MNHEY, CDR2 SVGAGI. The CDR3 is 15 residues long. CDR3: CASSYSAWGNTEAFF. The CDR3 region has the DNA TGTGCCAGCAGTTACTCGGCGTGGGGTAACACTGAAGCTTTCTTT.

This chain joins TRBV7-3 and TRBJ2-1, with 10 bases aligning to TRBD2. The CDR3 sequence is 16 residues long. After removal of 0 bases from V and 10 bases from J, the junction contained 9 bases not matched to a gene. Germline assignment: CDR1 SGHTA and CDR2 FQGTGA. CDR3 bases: TGTGCCAGCAGCTTAACCGTAGCGGGAGGCCACGGGGAGCAGTTCTTC. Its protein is CASSLTVAGGHGEQFF.

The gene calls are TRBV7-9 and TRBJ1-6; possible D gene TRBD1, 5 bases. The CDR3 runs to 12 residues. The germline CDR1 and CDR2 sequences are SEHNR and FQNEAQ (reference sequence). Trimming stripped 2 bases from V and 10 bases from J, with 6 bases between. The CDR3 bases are TGTGCCAGCAGCTTACAGGGCTCACCCCTCCACTTT. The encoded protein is CASSLQGSPLHF.